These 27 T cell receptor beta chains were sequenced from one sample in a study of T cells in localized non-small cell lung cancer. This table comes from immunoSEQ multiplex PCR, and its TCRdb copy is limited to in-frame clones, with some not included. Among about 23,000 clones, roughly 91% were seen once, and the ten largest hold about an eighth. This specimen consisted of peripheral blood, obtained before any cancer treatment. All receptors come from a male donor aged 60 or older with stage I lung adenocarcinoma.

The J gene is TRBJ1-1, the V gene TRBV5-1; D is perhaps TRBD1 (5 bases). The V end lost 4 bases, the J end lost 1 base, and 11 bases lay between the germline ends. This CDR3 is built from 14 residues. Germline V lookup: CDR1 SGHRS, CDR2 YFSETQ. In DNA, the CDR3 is TGCGCCAGCAGCCCCGGGGCCTCGAACACTGAAGCTTTCTTT. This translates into CASSPGASNTEAFF. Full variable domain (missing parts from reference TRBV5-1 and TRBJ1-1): KAGVTQTPRYLIKTRGQQVTLSCSPISGHRSVSWYQQTPGQGLQFLFEYFSETQRNKGNFPGRFSGRQFSNSRSEMNVSTLELGDSALYLCASSPGASNTEAFFGQGTRLTVV.

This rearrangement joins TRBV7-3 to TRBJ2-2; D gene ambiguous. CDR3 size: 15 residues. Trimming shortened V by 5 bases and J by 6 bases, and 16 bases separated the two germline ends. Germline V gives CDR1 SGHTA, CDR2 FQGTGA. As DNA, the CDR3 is TGTGCCAGCAGCCCCGGTAGATATTCGGCCGGGGAGCTGTTTTTT. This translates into CASSPGRYSAGELFF.

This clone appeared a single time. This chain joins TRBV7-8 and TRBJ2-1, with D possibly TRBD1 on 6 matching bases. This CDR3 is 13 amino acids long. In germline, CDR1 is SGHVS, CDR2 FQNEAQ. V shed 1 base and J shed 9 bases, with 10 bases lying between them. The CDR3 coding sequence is TGTGCCAGCAGCTTAGGACAGGTAGGTGAGCAGTTCTTC. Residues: CASSLGQVGEQFF.

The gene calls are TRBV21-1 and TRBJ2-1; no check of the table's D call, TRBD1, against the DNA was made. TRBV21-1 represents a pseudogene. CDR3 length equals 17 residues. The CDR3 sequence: CASNKGAGRKTYNEQFF. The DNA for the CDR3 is TGTGCCAGCAATAAGGGGGCAGGGAGAAAGACCTACAATGAGCAGTTCTTC.

CDR3 nucleotides: TGCGCCAGCAGCCCCGGCGGGACAGGGCATAAAGAGACCCAGTACTTC. This codes for CASSPGGTGHKETQYF. This rearrangement joins TRBV5-1 to TRBJ2-5, with 9 bases lining up with TRBD1. Trimming removed 4 bases from V and 3 bases from J; junction bases left unmatched: 10. In germline, CDR1 is SGHRS, CDR2 YFSETQ. This CDR3 has 16 residues.

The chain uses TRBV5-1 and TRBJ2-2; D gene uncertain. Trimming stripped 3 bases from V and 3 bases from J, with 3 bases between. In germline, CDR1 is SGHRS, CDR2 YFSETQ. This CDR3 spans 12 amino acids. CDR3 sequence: CASSWDTGELFF. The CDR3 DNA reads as TGCGCCAGCAGCTGGGACACCGGGGAGCTGTTTTTT.

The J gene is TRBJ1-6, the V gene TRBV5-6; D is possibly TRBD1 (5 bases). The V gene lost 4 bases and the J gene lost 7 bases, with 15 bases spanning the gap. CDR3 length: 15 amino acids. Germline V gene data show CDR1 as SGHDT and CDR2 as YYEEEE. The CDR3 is CASSPDGGLNSPLHF. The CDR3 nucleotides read TGTGCCAGCAGCCCGGACGGGGGGTTGAATTCACCCCTCCACTTT.

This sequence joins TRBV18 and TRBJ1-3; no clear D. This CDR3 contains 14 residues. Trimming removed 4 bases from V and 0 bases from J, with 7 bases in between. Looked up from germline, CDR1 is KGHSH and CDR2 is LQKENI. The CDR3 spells CASSRGASGNTIYF. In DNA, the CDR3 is TGTGCCAGCTCACGAGGAGCCTCTGGAAACACCATATATTTT.

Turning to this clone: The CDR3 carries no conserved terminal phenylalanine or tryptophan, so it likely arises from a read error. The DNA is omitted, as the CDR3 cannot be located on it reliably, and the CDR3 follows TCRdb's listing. CDR3 residues: CASSFSTGTADL. V and J are TRBV28 and TRBJ1-1; TRBD1, the D gene given by the table, was not confirmed from the DNA. A total of 12 residues make up the CDR3, ends included. CDR1 and CDR2 (germline): MDHEN, SYDVKM.

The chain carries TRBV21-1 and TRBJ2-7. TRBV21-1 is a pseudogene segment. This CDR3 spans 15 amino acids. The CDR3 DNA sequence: TGTGCCAGCAGCAAAGCTGGCCTGGAACCCTACGAGCAGTACTTC. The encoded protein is CASSKAGLEPYEQYF.

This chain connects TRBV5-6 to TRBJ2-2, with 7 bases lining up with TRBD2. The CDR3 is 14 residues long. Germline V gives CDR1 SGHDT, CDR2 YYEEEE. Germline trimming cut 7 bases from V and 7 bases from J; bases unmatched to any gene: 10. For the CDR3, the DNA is TGTGCCAGCCGTAGGGGAGGGCGAATCGGGGAGCTGTTTTTT. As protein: CASRRGGRIGELFF.

The CDR3 loop reads CASKRDRNTGELFF. In DNA, the CDR3 is TGTGCCAGCAAACGGGACAGGAACACCGGGGAGCTGTTTTTT. The V and J genes are TRBV6-5 and TRBJ2-2; 7 positions agree with TRBD1. The CDR3 runs 14 residues. From germline, CDR1 is MNHEY and CDR2 SVGAGI. V lost 7 bases to trimming and J lost 1 base; unmatched junction nucleotides: 3.

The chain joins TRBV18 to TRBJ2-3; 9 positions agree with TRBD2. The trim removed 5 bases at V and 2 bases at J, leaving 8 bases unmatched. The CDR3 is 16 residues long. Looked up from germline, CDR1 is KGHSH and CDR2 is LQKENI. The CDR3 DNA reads TGTGCCAGCTCATCATTAGCGGGGGATTCCACAGATACGCAGTATTTT. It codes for CASSSLAGDSTDTQYF.

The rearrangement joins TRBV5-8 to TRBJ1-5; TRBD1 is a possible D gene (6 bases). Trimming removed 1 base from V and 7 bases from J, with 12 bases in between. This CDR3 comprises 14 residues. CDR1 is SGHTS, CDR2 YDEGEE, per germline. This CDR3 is CASSLLGGDQPQHF. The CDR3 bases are TGTGCCAGCAGCTTGTTAGGGGGGGACCAGCCCCAGCATTTT.

The CDR3 reads CASSLGSYGYTF. The CDR3 DNA is TGTGCCAGCAGCTTGGGCAGCTATGGCTACACCTTC. The chain employs TRBV7-2 and TRBJ1-2, with unresolved D. The CDR3 runs to 12 residues. V was shortened by 3 bases and J by 4 bases, with 6 bases between the two germline ends. Per the germline V gene, CDR1 is SGHTA and CDR2 is FQGNSA.

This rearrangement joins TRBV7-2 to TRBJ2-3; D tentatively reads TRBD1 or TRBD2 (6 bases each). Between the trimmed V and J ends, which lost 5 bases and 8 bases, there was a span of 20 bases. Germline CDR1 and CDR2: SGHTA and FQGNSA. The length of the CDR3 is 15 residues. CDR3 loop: CASSPPGGPLVTQYF. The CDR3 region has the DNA TGTGCCAGCAGCCCCCCCGGGGGCCCACTCGTTACGCAGTATTTT.

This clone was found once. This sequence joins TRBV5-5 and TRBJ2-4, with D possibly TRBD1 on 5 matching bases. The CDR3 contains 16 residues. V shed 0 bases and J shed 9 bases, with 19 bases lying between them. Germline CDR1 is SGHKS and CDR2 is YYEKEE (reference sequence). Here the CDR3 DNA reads TGTGCCAGCAGCTTGGAAGGACGGGCCATGCAGGGCATTCAGTACTTC. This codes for CASSLEGRAMQGIQYF.

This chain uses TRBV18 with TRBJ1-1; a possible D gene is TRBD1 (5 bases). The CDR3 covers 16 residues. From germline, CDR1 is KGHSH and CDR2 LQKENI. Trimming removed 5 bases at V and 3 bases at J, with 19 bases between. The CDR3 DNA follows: TGTGCCAGCTCAGCCTTCACAGGACGAGGGGACACTGAAGCTTTCTTT. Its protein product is CASSAFTGRGDTEAFF.

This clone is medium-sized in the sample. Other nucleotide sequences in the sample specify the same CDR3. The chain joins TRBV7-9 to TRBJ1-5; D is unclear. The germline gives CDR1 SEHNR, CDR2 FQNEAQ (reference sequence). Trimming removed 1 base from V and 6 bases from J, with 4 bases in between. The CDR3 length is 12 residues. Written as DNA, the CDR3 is TGTGCCAGCAGCTTAGACAGTCAGCCCCAGCATTTT. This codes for CASSLDSQPQHF. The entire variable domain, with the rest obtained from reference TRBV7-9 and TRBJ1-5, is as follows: DTGVSQNPRHKITKRGQNVTFRCDPISEHNRLYWYRQTLGQGPEFLTYFQNEAQLEKSRLLSDRFSAERPKGSFSTLEIQRTEQGDSAMYLCASSLDSQPQHFGDGTRLSIL.

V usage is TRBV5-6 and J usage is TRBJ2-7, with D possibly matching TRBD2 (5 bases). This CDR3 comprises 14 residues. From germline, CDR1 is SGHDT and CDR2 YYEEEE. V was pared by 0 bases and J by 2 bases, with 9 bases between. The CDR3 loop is CASSLAGSPYEQYF. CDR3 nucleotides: TGTGCCAGCAGCTTGGCGGGGTCTCCCTACGAGCAGTACTTC.

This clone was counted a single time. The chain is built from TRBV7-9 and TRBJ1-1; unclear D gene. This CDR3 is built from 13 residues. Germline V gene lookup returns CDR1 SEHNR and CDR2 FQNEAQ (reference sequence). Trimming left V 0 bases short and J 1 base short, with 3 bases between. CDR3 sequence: CASSLAENTEAFF. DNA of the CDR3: TGTGCCAGCAGCTTAGCCGAGAACACTGAAGCTTTCTTT.

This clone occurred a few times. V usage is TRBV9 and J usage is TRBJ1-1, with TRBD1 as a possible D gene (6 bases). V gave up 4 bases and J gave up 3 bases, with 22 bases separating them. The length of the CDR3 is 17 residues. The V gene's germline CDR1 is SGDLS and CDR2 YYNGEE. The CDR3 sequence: CASSPPFGGALDTEAFF. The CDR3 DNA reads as TGTGCCAGCAGCCCACCCTTCGGGGGCGCTTTGGACACTGAAGCTTTCTTT.

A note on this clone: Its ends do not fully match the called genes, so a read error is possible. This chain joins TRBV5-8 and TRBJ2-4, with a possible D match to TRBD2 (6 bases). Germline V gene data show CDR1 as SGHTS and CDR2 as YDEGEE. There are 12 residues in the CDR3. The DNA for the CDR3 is TGTGCCAGTAGCTTGGAGGGAAACATTCAGTACTTC. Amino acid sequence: CASSLEGNIQYF.

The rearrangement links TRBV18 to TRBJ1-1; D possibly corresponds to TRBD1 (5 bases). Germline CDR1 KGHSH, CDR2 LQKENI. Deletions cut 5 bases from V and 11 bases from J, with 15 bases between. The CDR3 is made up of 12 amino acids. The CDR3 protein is CASSAMGDNAFF. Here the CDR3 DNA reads TGTGCCAGCTCAGCCATGGGGGATAACGCTTTCTTT.

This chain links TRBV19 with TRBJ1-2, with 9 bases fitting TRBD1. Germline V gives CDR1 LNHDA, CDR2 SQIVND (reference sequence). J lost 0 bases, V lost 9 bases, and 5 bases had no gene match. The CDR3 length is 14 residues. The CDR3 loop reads CASAQGAPNYGYTF. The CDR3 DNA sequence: TGTGCCAGCGCACAGGGGGCGCCTAACTATGGCTACACCTTC.

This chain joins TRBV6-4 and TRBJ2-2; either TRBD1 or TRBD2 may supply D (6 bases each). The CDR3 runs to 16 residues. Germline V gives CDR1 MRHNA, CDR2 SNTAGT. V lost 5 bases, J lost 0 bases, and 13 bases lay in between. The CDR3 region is CASSKEGGPNTGELFF. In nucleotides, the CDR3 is TGTGCCAGCAGTAAGGAGGGGGGTCCGAACACCGGGGAGCTGTTTTTT.

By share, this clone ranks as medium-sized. The CDR3 spells CASSPLLLAGGLNEQFF. The DNA for the CDR3 is TGTGCCAGCAGCCCCCTTTTACTAGCGGGAGGCCTTAATGAGCAGTTCTTC. This rearrangement joins TRBV11-2 to TRBJ2-1, with 12 bases matching TRBD2. J lost 7 bases, V lost 5 bases, and 12 bases had no gene match. Germline CDR1 and CDR2: SGHAT and FQNNGV. The CDR3 runs to 17 residues.